The 23 T cell receptor beta chains below come from one sample, sequenced in a study of blood T cells in healthy people across ages. A sample-barcoded 5' primer and a J-beta primer mix were used in a second PCR of roughly 7 to 12 cycles. TCRdb re-derived calls from the 5' RACE reads in MiXCR, one entry per CDR3 protein. The sample includes roughly 700,000 distinct CDR3 sequences, around half of them seen just once. The sequenced sample was blood. These receptor sequences come from a woman aged 55-70 years in good health.

This chain uses TRBV6-2 or TRBV6-3 with TRBJ2-5, with TRBD2 matching over 8 bases. Unmatched junction bases numbered 18, after V lost 4 bases and J lost 11 bases. The CDR3 covers 16 residues. Germline CDR1 reads MNHEY; CDR2 reads SVGEGT. The CDR3 region is CASSSNPGIAGREQYF. For the CDR3, the DNA is TGTGCCAGCAGTTCCAACCCGGGGATAGCGGGAAGAGAGCAGTACTTC.

This clonotype has just a few counts. The rearrangement uses TRBV7-2 and TRBJ2-1, with D perhaps matching TRBD1 (6 bases). The V and J ends lost 0 bases and 5 bases respectively, with 14 bases between them. In germline, CDR1 is SGHTA, CDR2 FQGNSA. This CDR3 comprises 16 residues. The CDR3 coding sequence is TGTGCCAGCAGCTTAGCGCACAGGGCGCTAGACAATGAGCAGTTCTTC. It specifies CASSLAHRALDNEQFF.

This rearrangement joins TRBV30 to TRBJ2-6, with 10 bases lining up with TRBD2. The CDR3 sequence is 15 residues long. Germline CDR1 and CDR2: GTSNPN and SVGIG (reference sequence). V shed 4 bases and J 0 bases; nucleotides not matched to a gene: 0. Written as DNA, the CDR3 is TGTGCCTGGACTAGCGGGGGCTCTGGGGCCAACGTCCTGACTTTC. It translates to CAWTSGGSGANVLTF.

The chain couples TRBV6-2 or TRBV6-3 to TRBJ2-1; 8 bases line up with TRBD2. The CDR3 contains 15 residues. Germline CDR1 and CDR2: MNHEY and SVGEGT. Losses at the gene ends were 0 bases for V and 3 bases for J; bases not matched to a gene: 1. CDR3 DNA: TGTGCCAGCAGTTACTCTAGCGGGGTCTACAATGAGCAGTTCTTC. Translation gives CASSYSSGVYNEQFF.

This clonotype appeared many times. The genes are TRBV29-1 and TRBJ2-7; D is unresolved. The CDR3 extends over 11 amino acids. Germline V gene lookup returns CDR1 SQVTM and CDR2 ANQGSEA. V gave up 7 bases and J gave up 3 bases, with 10 bases separating them. CDR3 in DNA: TGCAGCGCCGCGGACCTCTACGAGCAGTACTTC. This translates into CSAADLYEQYF.

This chain uses TRBV6-2 or TRBV6-3 with TRBJ2-1, with 13 bases matching TRBD2. The junction had 5 bases not matched to a gene; V was cut back by 5 bases and J by 7 bases. The germline CDR1 and CDR2 sequences are MNHEY and SVGEGT. The CDR3 contains 15 residues. The CDR3 region is CASSIWTSGSNEQFF. CDR3 coding DNA: TGTGCCAGCAGTATCTGGACTAGCGGGAGTAATGAGCAGTTCTTC.

The V gene is TRBV7-3, the J gene TRBJ2-1; 8 positions agree with TRBD1. Germline CDR1 reads SGHTA; CDR2 reads FQGTGA. Losses at the gene ends were 4 bases for V and 9 bases for J; bases not matched to a gene: 11. The CDR3 has 15 residues. The DNA for the CDR3 is TGTGCCAGCAGCTCACAGGGACAGGTGGGCGGTGAGCAGTTCTTC. Its protein product is CASSSQGQVGGEQFF. Filled out from reference TRBV7-3 and TRBJ2-1, the complete variable domain reads GAGVSQTPSNKVTEKGKYVELRCDPISGHTALYWYRQSLGQGPEFLIYFQGTGAADDSGLPNDRFFAVRPEGSVSTLKIQRTERGDSAVYLCASSSQGQVGGEQFFGPGTRLTVL.

The chain links TRBV2 to TRBJ2-7, with a weak D call TRBD1 (5 bases). CDR3 length equals 12 residues. V dropped 3 bases and J dropped 3 bases, with 6 bases sitting between them. Germline CDR1 is SNHLY and CDR2 is FYNNEI. In nucleotides, the CDR3 is TGTGCCAGCAGTGAGGGGCTCTACGAGCAGTACTTC. It yields the protein CASSEGLYEQYF.

The chain couples TRBV6-5 to TRBJ2-6, with 13 bases aligning to TRBD2. The germline gives CDR1 MNHEY, CDR2 SVGAGI. The junction had 14 bases not matched to a gene; V was cut back by 2 bases and J by 4 bases. The CDR3 sequence is 21 residues long. The CDR3 DNA follows: TGTGCCAGCAGTTACAAGAGGCAGCCGGGACTAGCGGGAACAGGGGCCAACGTCCTGACTTTC. Protein: CASSYKRQPGLAGTGANVLTF.

V is TRBV7-8 and J is TRBJ2-1; 7 bases agree with TRBD1. The CDR3 extends over 14 amino acids. With 5 bases clipped from V and 5 bases from J, the junction kept 6 bases outside the gene matches. Germline V gene lookup returns CDR1 SGHVS and CDR2 FQNEAQ. This chain's CDR3 is CASSPWDRNNEQFF. In DNA, the CDR3 is TGTGCCAGCAGCCCATGGGACAGAAACAATGAGCAGTTCTTC.

This clonotype came up many times. The J gene is TRBJ2-5, the V gene TRBV29-1; 9 positions match TRBD1. J lost 3 bases, V lost 7 bases, and 9 bases had no gene match. Germline lookup yields CDR1 SQVTM and CDR2 ANQGSEA. There are 14 residues in the CDR3. CDR3 bases: TGCAGCGGTTACGACAGGGGGAATGAAGAGACCCAGTACTTC. Its translation is CSGYDRGNEETQYF.

The chain has TRBV30 and TRBJ1-2; D is unclear. Germline V lookup: CDR1 GTSNPN, CDR2 SVGIG (reference sequence). This CDR3 comprises 13 residues. The V gene lost 2 bases and the J gene lost 4 bases, with 11 bases spanning the gap. The DNA for the CDR3 is TGTGCCTGGAGTACGCTCGCTTCCTATGGCTACACCTTC. Protein product: CAWSTLASYGYTF.

The V call is TRBV20-1, the J call TRBJ1-1; no clear D gene. Germline CDR1 reads DFQATT; CDR2 reads SNEGSKA (reference sequence). Trimming stripped 1 base from V and 4 bases from J, with 10 bases between. The CDR3 covers 13 residues. CDR3: CSARASQTTEAFF. CDR3 coding DNA: TGCAGTGCTAGAGCGTCACAGACCACTGAAGCTTTCTTT.

This clonotype has just a few counts. CDR3 sequence: CASSHGGQTYGYTF. CDR3 in DNA: TGTGCCAGCAGCCACGGGGGACAGACCTATGGCTACACCTTC. V is TRBV4-2 and J is TRBJ1-2, with 7 bases fitting TRBD1. J lost 4 bases, V lost 3 bases, and 5 bases had no gene match. Germline-derived CDR1 and CDR2 are LGHNA and YNFKEQ. This CDR3 has 14 amino acids.

This clonotype occurred a few times. The chain carries TRBV7-3 and TRBJ2-3; 7 bases are shared with TRBD1. V lost 2 bases to trimming and J lost 5 bases; unmatched junction nucleotides: 4. The germline V gene has CDR1 SGHTA and CDR2 FQGTGA. This CDR3 has 14 amino acids. This CDR3 reads CASSLQGVGDTQYF. The CDR3 coding sequence is TGTGCCAGCAGCTTACAGGGGGTGGGAGATACGCAGTATTTT.

The V and J genes are TRBV2 and TRBJ2-7, with 11 bases that match TRBD1. The CDR3 sequence is 13 residues long. V was clipped by 7 bases and J by 5 bases; unmatched bases: 4. Germline values: CDR1 SNHLY, CDR2 FYNNEI. CDR3 protein: CASNGQGAHEQYF. DNA of the CDR3: TGTGCCAGCAACGGACAGGGGGCCCACGAGCAGTACTTC.

This clonotype was counted a single time. One junction end does not reproduce the germline sequence, and a read error may be involved. The J gene is TRBJ2-5, the V gene TRBV4-3; D gene ambiguous. Germline assignment: CDR1 LGHNA and CDR2 YSLEER. The CDR3 is 15 amino acids. DNA of the CDR3: TGCGCCAACAGCCAAGATCTTTGGGGTATTGAGACCCAGTACTTC. It codes for CANSQDLWGIETQYF.

This clonotype has a handful of counts. This rearrangement joins TRBV5-1 to TRBJ1-1; D remains unclear. Germline CDR1 is SGHRS and CDR2 is YFSETQ. Trimming pared 0 bases from V and 3 bases from J, leaving 12 bases between. The CDR3 consists of 15 residues. Written as DNA, the CDR3 is TGCGCCAGCAGCTTGGACCCTAACACTGACACTGAAGCTTTCTTT. Amino acids: CASSLDPNTDTEAFF.

The chain links TRBV20-1 to TRBJ2-7; TRBD2 aligns across 10 bases. Germline trimming cut 6 bases from V and 2 bases from J; bases unmatched to any gene: 7. The CDR3 runs 14 residues. CDR1 is DFQATT, CDR2 SNEGSKA, per germline (reference sequence). The CDR3: CSATGLAFTYEQYF. The CDR3 DNA is TGCAGTGCCACGGGACTAGCGTTCACCTACGAGCAGTACTTC.

The rearrangement uses TRBV21-1 and TRBJ2-7; the table's D call, TRBD2, was not checked against the DNA. TRBV21-1 is deemed a pseudogene. This CDR3 is 14 amino acids long. CDR3 region: CASSKARPLYEQYF. The CDR3 nucleotides read TGTGCCAGCAGCAAAGCAAGGCCCCTCTACGAGCAGTACTTC.

This chain links TRBV20-1 with TRBJ2-1; no reliable D call. The CDR3 length is 15 residues. V was shortened by 3 bases and J by 4 bases, with 16 bases between the two germline ends. The germline V gene encodes CDR1 DFQATT and CDR2 SNEGSKA (reference sequence). CDR3 coding DNA: TGCAGTGCTAGCTTCGCGGTAGTGGGTTACAATGAGCAGTTCTTC. Residues: CSASFAVVGYNEQFF.

This clonotype was recorded a few times. The J gene is TRBJ2-4, the V gene TRBV7-9; D is perhaps TRBD2 (6 bases). Between the trimmed V and J ends, which lost 5 bases and 7 bases, there was a span of 18 bases. CDR1 is SEHNR, CDR2 FQNEAQ, per germline (reference sequence). The CDR3 runs to 15 residues. The CDR3: CASSHLVETSNIQYF. The CDR3 DNA reads TGTGCCAGCAGCCACCTTGTGGAGACTAGTAACATTCAGTACTTC.

This clonotype was observed many times. The genes are TRBV4-2 and TRBJ2-2; D perhaps matches TRBD2 (5 bases). The V end was cut by 1 base, the J end by 5 bases, with 17 bases between. Germline V gives CDR1 LGHNA, CDR2 YNFKEQ. This CDR3 is 17 amino acids long. The CDR3 nucleotides read TGTGCCAGCAGCCAAGCATCCTGGACTCCCTCGACCGGGGAGCTGTTTTTT. This encodes CASSQASWTPSTGELFF.